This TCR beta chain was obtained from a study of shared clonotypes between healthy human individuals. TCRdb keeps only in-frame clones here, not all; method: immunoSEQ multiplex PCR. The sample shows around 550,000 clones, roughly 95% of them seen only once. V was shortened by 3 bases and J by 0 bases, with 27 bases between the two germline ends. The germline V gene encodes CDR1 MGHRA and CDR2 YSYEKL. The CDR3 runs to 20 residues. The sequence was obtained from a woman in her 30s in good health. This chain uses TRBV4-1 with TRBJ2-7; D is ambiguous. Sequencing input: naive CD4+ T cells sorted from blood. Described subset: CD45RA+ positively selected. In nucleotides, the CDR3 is TGCGCCAGCAGCCAGTACCGGATCTCGAGCGCCGGGCAGAGCTCCTACGAGCAGTACTTC. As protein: CASSQYRISSAGQSSYEQYF.